These 20 T cell receptor beta chains originate from one sample sequenced in a study of shared clonotypes between healthy human individuals. Using immunoSEQ multiplex PCR, the repertoire was profiled, and TCRdb retains in-frame clones only, with some absent. The sample has around 940,000 clones; 60% to 85% are singletons. The sequencing sample was made of memory CD4+ T cells sorted from blood. Indicated subset: CD45RA-negative fraction. All receptors derive from a man between 18 and 29 years old in good health.

The rearrangement links TRBV6-1 to TRBJ1-1; a weak D match, TRBD1 (5 bases). Germline CDR1 MNHNS, CDR2 SASEGT. CDR3 length: 14 residues. The V gene lost 4 bases and the J gene lost 0 bases, with 9 bases spanning the gap. The CDR3 DNA reads as TGTGCCAGCAGTGTGGCAGGGTTGAACACTGAAGCTTTCTTT. Translated: CASSVAGLNTEAFF.

This chain connects TRBV2 to TRBJ2-5; weak D call: TRBD1 (6 bases). V was pared by 7 bases and J by 5 bases, with 14 bases between. The CDR3 loop spans 13 amino acids. Germline lookup yields CDR1 SNHLY and CDR2 FYNNEI. CDR3 nucleotide sequence: TGTGCCAGCATGAGACAGGAGAAGGAGACCCAGTACTTC. Its protein is CASMRQEKETQYF.

The V gene is TRBV10-3, the J gene TRBJ2-7, with D possibly matching TRBD1 (5 bases). The CDR3 extends over 14 amino acids. Trimming pared 0 bases from V and 5 bases from J, leaving 11 bases between. Looked up from germline, CDR1 is ENHRY and CDR2 is SYGVKD. The DNA of the CDR3 is TGTGCCATCAGTGAGTCGACTCCCAGGGACGAGCAGTACTTC. The encoded protein is CAISESTPRDEQYF.

This chain connects TRBV5-6 to TRBJ2-7; tentatively, D is TRBD2 (5 bases). Germline V gives CDR1 SGHDT, CDR2 YYEEEE. CDR3 length equals 13 residues. Trimming removed 2 bases from V and 2 bases from J, with 8 bases in between. Here the CDR3 DNA reads TGTGCCAGCAGCTTCGGGGTTACCTACGAGCAGTACTTC. It codes for CASSFGVTYEQYF.

The rearrangement links TRBV2 to TRBJ2-1; no clear D. The V end was cut by 7 bases, the J end by 0 bases, with 7 bases between. Germline V gives CDR1 SNHLY, CDR2 FYNNEI. This CDR3 contains 13 residues. Written as DNA, the CDR3 is TGTGCCAGCATTCCAAACTCCTACAATGAGCAGTTCTTC. Residues: CASIPNSYNEQFF.

V is TRBV7-9 and J is TRBJ2-3; 9 bases align to TRBD1. Germline values: CDR1 SEHNR, CDR2 FQNEAQ (reference sequence). The CDR3 runs to 16 residues. V trimming: 5 bases; J trimming: 2 bases; junction bases outside the gene matches: 8. The CDR3 region is CASSPTGGFPTDTQYF. In nucleotides, the CDR3 is TGTGCCAGCAGCCCTACAGGGGGCTTTCCCACAGATACGCAGTATTTT.

The V gene is TRBV5-1, the J gene TRBJ1-5, with 8 bases matching TRBD1. The ends lost 4 bases at V and 4 bases at J; junction bases unmatched: 7. The CDR3 length is 15 residues. Germline CDR1 reads SGHRS; CDR2 reads YFSETQ. The CDR3 sequence: CASSGGDRINQPQHF. The CDR3 DNA is TGCGCCAGCAGCGGAGGGGACAGGATAAATCAGCCCCAGCATTTT.

The rearrangement joins TRBV25-1 to TRBJ1-2, with TRBD1 matching 7 bases. Germline V gene data show CDR1 as MGHDK and CDR2 as SYGVNS. J lost 7 bases, V lost 10 bases, and 12 bases had no gene match. The CDR3 is made up of 13 amino acids. The DNA of the CDR3 is TGTGCCACCAGAGGGGGCCCGATCGGTGGCTACACCTTC. It encodes CATRGGPIGGYTF.

The chain carries TRBV19 and TRBJ2-7; 11 nucleotides agree with TRBD1. CDR3 length: 15 residues. Germline V gene sequence: CDR1 LNHDA, CDR2 SQIVND (reference sequence). Trimming cost V 5 bases and J 3 bases; bases outside gene matches: 6. The CDR3 sequence: CASSPGQGVSYEQYF. The DNA for the CDR3 is TGTGCCAGTAGTCCGGGACAGGGGGTAAGCTACGAGCAGTACTTC.

This clone was seen a handful of times. V and J are TRBV29-1 and TRBJ1-1; unclear D gene. This CDR3 comprises 10 residues. CDR1 and CDR2 from the germline V gene are SQVTM and ANQGSEA. Trimming removed 5 bases at V and 3 bases at J, with 4 bases between. CDR3 in amino acids: CSVLDTEAFF. The CDR3 region has the DNA TGCAGCGTTCTGGACACTGAAGCTTTCTTT.

The chain links TRBV29-1 to TRBJ1-5, with D possibly TRBD1 on 6 matching bases. V lost 4 bases and J 2 bases, leaving 12 bases between the germline ends. Germline CDR1 and CDR2: SQVTM and ANQGSEA. The CDR3 runs to 14 residues. The CDR3 reads CSVGLSGGNQPQHF. For the CDR3, the DNA is TGCAGCGTTGGCCTCTCAGGGGGCAATCAGCCCCAGCATTTT.

The rearrangement links TRBV5-1 to TRBJ1-1; tentatively, D is TRBD1 (5 bases). The ends were cut back, 0 bases at V and 7 bases at J, with 13 bases in the middle. The CDR3 covers 14 residues. CDR1 is SGHRS and CDR2 is YFSETQ in the germline V gene. The CDR3 DNA reads TGCGCCAGCAGCTTGGGGGGCGGAGGTGGTGAAGCTTTCTTT. It encodes CASSLGGGGGEAFF.

This rearrangement joins TRBV7-3 to TRBJ1-2, with 8 bases aligning to TRBD1. The CDR3 sequence is 14 residues long. V was pared by 4 bases and J by 4 bases, with 5 bases of the junction left unmatched. Germline V gene data show CDR1 as SGHTA and CDR2 as FQGTGA. CDR3 in amino acids: CASSSEGQVYGYTF. CDR3 nucleotide sequence: TGTGCCAGCAGCTCTGAGGGACAGGTCTATGGCTACACCTTC. The full variable domain, rest sourced from reference TRBV7-3 and TRBJ1-2, is GAGVSQTPSNKVTEKGKYVELRCDPISGHTALYWYRQSLGQGPEFLIYFQGTGAADDSGLPNDRFFAVRPEGSVSTLKIQRTERGDSAVYLCASSSEGQVYGYTFGSGTRLTVV.

The genes are TRBV2 and TRBJ1-1, with TRBD1 identical over 7 bases. Germline V gene data show CDR1 as SNHLY and CDR2 as FYNNEI. The V and J ends lost 8 bases and 11 bases, in that order; junction bases with no gene match: 14. The CDR3 loop spans 13 amino acids. The CDR3 loop reads CASGTVIRTDAFF. The CDR3 DNA reads TGTGCCAGCGGGACAGTTATACGAACGGACGCTTTCTTT.

This clone was counted between two and nine times. The chain employs TRBV30 and TRBJ1-1; D gene uncertain. This CDR3 is built from 13 residues. Germline values: CDR1 GTSNPN, CDR2 SVGIG (reference sequence). V gave up 3 bases and J gave up 6 bases, with 14 bases separating them. This CDR3 reads CAWRPNQIPEAFF. CDR3 in DNA: TGTGCCTGGAGACCTAATCAGATCCCTGAAGCTTTCTTT.

The V call is TRBV6-6, the J call TRBJ1-2; tentative D call: TRBD1 (5 bases). V lost 7 bases and J 3 bases, leaving 15 bases between the germline ends. Looked up from germline, CDR1 is MNHNY and CDR2 is SVGAGI (reference sequence). The CDR3 sequence is 14 residues long. The CDR3 DNA follows: TGTGCCAGCATCGCCGCAGGGTCTTACTATGGCTACACCTTC. It is translated as CASIAAGSYYGYTF.

This clone turned up a few times. The chain links TRBV5-8 to TRBJ1-5; D gene unclear. Deletions cut 6 bases from V and 9 bases from J, with 13 bases between. The CDR3 contains 12 residues. Germline V gene data show CDR1 as SGHTS and CDR2 as YDEGEE. The CDR3 DNA reads TGTGCCAGCACGACATTGGGAGCGCCCCAGCATTTT. As protein: CASTTLGAPQHF.

The CDR3 spells CASSLGGDYNYGYTF. The CDR3, as DNA: TGTGCCAGCAGCTTGGGTGGGGACTATAACTATGGCTACACCTTC. The J gene is TRBJ1-2, the V gene TRBV5-6, with D perhaps matching TRBD1 (5 bases). The CDR3 sequence is 15 residues long. The germline V gene has CDR1 SGHDT and CDR2 YYEEEE. V shed 0 bases and J shed 1 base, with 10 bases lying between them. Full variable domain (outside the CDR3, taken from reference TRBV5-6 and TRBJ1-2): DAGVTQSPTHLIKTRGQQVTLRCSPKSGHDTVSWYQQALGQGPQFIFQYYEEEERQRGNFPDRFSGHQFPNYSSELNVNALLLGDSALYLCASSLGGDYNYGYTFGSGTRLTVV.

A note on this clone: Other DNA sequences from this sample encode an identical CDR3 as well. The chain has TRBV6-5 and TRBJ1-2, with TRBD1 identical over 8 bases. Germline loops: CDR1 MNHEY, CDR2 SVGAGI. CDR3 length equals 12 residues. V shed 6 bases, J shed 4 bases, and the junction held 1 base outside the gene matches. In nucleotides, the CDR3 is TGTGCCAGCAGAACAGGGGGCTATGGCTACACCTTC. Its translation is CASRTGGYGYTF.

V usage is TRBV27 and J usage is TRBJ2-6; TRBD1 matches at 12 bases. Trimming cost V 5 bases and J 3 bases; bases outside gene matches: 11. Germline V gene sequence: CDR1 MNHEY, CDR2 SMNVEV (reference sequence). The CDR3 is made up of 19 amino acids. DNA of the CDR3: TGTGCCAGCAGTAAAGGCCGGGACAGGGGGCTAAGTGGGGCCAACGTCCTGACTTTC. Translated, it gives CASSKGRDRGLSGANVLTF.